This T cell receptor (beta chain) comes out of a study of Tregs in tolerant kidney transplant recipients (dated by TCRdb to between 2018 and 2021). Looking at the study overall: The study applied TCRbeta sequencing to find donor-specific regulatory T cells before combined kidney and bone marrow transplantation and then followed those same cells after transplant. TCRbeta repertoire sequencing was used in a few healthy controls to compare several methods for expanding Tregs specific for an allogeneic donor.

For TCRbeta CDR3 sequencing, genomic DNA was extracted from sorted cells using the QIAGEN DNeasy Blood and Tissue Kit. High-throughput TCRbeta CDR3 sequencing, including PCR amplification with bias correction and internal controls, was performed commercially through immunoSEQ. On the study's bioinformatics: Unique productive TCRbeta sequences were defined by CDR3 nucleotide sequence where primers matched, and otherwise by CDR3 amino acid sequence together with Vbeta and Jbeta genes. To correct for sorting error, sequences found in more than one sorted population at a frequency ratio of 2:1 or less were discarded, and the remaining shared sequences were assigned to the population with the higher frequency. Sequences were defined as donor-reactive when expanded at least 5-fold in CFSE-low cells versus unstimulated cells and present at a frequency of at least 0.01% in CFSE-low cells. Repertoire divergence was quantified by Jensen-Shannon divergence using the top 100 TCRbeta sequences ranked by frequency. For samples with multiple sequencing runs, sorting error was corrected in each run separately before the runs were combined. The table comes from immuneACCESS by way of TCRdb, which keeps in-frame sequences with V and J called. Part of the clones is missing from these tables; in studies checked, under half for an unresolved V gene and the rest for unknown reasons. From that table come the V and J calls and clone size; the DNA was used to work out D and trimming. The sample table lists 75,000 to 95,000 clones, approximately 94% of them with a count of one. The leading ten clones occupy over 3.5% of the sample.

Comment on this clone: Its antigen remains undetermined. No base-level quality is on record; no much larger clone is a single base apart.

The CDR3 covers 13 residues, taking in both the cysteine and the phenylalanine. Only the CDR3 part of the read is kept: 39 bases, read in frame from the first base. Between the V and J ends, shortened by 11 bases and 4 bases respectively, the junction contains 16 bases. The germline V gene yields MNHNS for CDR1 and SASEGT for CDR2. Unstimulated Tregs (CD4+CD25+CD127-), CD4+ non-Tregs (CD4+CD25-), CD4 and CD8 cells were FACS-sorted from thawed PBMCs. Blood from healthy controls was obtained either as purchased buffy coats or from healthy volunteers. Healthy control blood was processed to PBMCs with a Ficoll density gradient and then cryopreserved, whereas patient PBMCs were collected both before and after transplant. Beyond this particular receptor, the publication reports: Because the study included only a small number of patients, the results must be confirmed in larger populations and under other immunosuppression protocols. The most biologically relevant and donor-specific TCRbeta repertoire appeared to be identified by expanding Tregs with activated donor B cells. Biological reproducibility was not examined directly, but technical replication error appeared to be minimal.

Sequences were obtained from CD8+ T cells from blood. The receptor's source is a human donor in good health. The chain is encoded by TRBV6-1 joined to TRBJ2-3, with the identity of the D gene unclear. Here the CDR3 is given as CAGMAGSPDTQYF. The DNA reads TGTGCCGGAATGGCCGGAAGTCCAGATACGCAGTATTTT.